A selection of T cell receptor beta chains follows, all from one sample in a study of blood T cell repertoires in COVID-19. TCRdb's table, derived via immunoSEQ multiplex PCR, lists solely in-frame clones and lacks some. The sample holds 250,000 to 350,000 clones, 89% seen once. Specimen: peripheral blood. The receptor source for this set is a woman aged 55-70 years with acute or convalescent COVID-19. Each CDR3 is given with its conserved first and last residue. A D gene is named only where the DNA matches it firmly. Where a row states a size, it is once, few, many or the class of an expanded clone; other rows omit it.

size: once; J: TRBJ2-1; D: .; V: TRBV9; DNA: TGTGCCAGCAGCCCCCAGGGGTACAATGAGCAGTTCTTC; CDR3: CASSPQGYNEQFF
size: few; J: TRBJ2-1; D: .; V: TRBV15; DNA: TGTGCCACCAGCAGAGATTCGACTAGAATTAGTGAGCAGTTCTTC; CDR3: CATSRDSTRISEQFF
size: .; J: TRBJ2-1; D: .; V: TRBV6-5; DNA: TGTGCCAGTCTTTTACGGGGGGCCCCACTAATGAAGCAGTTCTTC; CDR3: CASLLRGAPLMKQFF
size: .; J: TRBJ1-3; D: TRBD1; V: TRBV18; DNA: TGTGCCAGCTCGACAGGGGTAGAAGGAAACACCATATATTTT; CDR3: CASSTGVEGNTIYF
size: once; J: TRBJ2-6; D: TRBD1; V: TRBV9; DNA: TGTGCCAGCAGCGTAACAGGGGGTTCTGGGGCCAACGTCCTGACTTTC; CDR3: CASSVTGGSGANVLTF
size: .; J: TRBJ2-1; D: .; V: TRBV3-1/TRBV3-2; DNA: TGTGCCAGCCGGCTAGTTGGAGGCAATGAGCAGTTCTTC; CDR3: CASRLVGGNEQFF
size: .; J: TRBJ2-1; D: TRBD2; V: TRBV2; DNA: TGTGCCAGCGTAATAGCGGGGGGCCCCAATGAGCAGTTCTTC; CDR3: CASVIAGGPNEQFF
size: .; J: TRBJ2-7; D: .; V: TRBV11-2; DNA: TGTGCCAGCAGCTTAGGAGAGGGGCGGGGATACGAGCAGTACTTC; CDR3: CASSLGEGRGYEQYF
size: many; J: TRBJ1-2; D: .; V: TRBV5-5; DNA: TGTGCCAGCAGCTTGGGACAGCTCATCACCTTC; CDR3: CASSLGQLITF
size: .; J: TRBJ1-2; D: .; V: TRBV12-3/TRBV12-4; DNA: TGTGCCAGCAGCCTAGCCCCCCGGGGCTACACCTTC; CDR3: CASSLAPRGYTF
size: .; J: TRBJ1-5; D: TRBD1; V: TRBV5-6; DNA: TGTGCCAGCAGCCTTGGAGGGACAGGCCAAAGCAATCAGCCCCAGCATTTT; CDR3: CASSLGGTGQSNQPQHF
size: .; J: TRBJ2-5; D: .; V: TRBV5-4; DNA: TGTGCCAGCAGCTTGTTCTCTAGCGCTCAAGAGACCCAGTACTTC; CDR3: CASSLFSSAQETQYF
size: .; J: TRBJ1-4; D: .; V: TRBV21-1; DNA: TGTGCCAGCAGCAAGAGGAGGGACAGGGGAGATGAAAAACTGTTTTTT; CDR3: CASSKRRDRGDEKLFF
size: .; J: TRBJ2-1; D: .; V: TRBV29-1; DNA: TGCAGCGTTGAATCCACTTCTGTCTATTTCTTC; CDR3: CSVESTSVYFF
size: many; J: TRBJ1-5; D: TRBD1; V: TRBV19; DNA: TGTGCCAGTAGTGCAAAGGCAGGGGGTCAGCCCCAGCATTTT; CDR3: CASSAKAGGQPQHF
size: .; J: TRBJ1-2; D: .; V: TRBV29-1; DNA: TGCAGCGTTGAACTCCCAGGGCATGGCTACACCTTC; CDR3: CSVELPGHGYTF
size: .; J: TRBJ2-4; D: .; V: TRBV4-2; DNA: TGTGCCAGCAGCCAAGGAGGGGACTGGGGCAAAAACATTCAGTACTTC; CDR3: CASSQGGDWGKNIQYF
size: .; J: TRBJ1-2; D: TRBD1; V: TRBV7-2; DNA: TGTGCCAGCAGCCCATGGGACAGTATAGATGGCTACACCTTC; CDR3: CASSPWDSIDGYTF
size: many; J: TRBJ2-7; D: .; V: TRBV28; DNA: TGTGCCAGCAGTTTCGGCGGGGTGGGTTTCGAGCAGTACTTC; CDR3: CASSFGGVGFEQYF
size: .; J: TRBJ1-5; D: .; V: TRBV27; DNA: TGTGCCAGCAGTTTATTAGAGGGGGTACAGCCCCAGCATTTT; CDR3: CASSLLEGVQPQHF
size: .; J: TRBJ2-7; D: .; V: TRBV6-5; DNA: TGTGCCAGCAGCCAGGGGACCCTCTACGAGCAGTACTTC; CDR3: CASSQGTLYEQYF
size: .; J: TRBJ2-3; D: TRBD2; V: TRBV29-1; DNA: TGCAGCGTTGAAGAAGCCACGGGACTAGCGGACACAGATACGCAGTATTTT; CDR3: CSVEEATGLADTDTQYF
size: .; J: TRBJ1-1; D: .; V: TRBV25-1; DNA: TGTGCCAGCAGTGAATCTCAGGGTACGTGGACTGAAGCTTTCTTT; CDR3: CASSESQGTWTEAFF
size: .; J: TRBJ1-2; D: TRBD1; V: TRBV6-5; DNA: TGTGCCAGCAGTTACGCTTGGGACAGGGGTAACTATGGCTACACCTTC; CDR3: CASSYAWDRGNYGYTF
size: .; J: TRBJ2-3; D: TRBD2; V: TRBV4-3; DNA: TGCGCCAGCAGCCACCTGACTAGCGGGTACACAGATACGCAGTATTTT; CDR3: CASSHLTSGYTDTQYF
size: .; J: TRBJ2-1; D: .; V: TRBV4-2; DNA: TGTGCCAGCAGCCAAGAAGTCGGCGGAGGGAGCTCCTACAATGAGCAGTTCTTC; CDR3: CASSQEVGGGSSYNEQFF
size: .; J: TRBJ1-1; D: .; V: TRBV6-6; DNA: TGTGCCAGCAGTTACTCATCTCGGGGGAACACTGAAGCTTTCTTT; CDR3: CASSYSSRGNTEAFF
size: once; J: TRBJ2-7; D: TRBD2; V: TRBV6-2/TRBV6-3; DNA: TGTGCCAGCAGTTACTCGACTAGCGGGACCAGTCGCGAGCAGTACTTC; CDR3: CASSYSTSGTSREQYF
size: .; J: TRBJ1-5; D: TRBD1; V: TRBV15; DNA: TGTGCCACCAGCATCTTCGGGACAGAATATCTCATTAGCAATCAGCCCCAGCATTTT; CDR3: CATSIFGTEYLISNQPQHF
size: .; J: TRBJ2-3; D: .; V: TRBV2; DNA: TGTGCCAGCAGTTCCACAGCTTTTGGCACAGATACGCAGTATTTT; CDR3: CASSSTAFGTDTQYF
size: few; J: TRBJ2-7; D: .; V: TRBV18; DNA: TGTGCCAGCTCCCCAGGGCCAGGATCCTACGAGCAGTACTTC; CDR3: CASSPGPGSYEQYF
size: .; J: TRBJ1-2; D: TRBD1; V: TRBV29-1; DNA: TGCAGCGGGGGGACAGGATTTACTGGCTACACCTTC; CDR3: CSGGTGFTGYTF
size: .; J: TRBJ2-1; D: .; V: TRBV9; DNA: TGTGCCAGCAGCGCATCACTCTCCTACAATGAGCAGTTCTTC; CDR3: CASSASLSYNEQFF
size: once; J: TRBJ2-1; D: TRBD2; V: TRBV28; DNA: TGTGCCAGCAGTACCCCTAGCGGGTTCTCCTACAATGAGCAGTTCTTC; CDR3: CASSTPSGFSYNEQFF
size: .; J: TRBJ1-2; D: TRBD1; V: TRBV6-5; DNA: TGTGCCAGCAGTTCTATCGGACAGGGAAACTATGGCTACACCTTC; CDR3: CASSSIGQGNYGYTF
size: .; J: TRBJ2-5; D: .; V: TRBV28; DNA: TGTGCCAGCAGTCTCTCCTACCAAGAGACCCAGTACTTC; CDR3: CASSLSYQETQYF
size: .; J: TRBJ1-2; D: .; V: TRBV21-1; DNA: TGTGCCAGCAGCAAAAGGGACAGGGGCTATGGCTACACCTTC; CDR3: CASSKRDRGYGYTF
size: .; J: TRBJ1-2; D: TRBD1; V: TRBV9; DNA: TGTGCCAGCAGCCCCGGGGAGGGACAGGGACAAACAAACTATGGCTACACCTTC; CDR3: CASSPGEGQGQTNYGYTF
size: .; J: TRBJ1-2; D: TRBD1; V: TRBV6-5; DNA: TGTGCCAGCAGTACCGGACAGGGAGCTAACTATGGCTACACCTTC; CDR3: CASSTGQGANYGYTF
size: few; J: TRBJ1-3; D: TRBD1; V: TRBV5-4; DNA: TGTGCCAGCAGCTTGGTGAGCAGGGGGCGCAGTTCTGGAAACACCATATATTTT; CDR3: CASSLVSRGRSSGNTIYF
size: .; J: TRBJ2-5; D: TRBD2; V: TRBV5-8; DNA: TGTGCCAGCAGCCCGGGGACTAGCGACCAAGAGACCCAGTACTTC; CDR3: CASSPGTSDQETQYF
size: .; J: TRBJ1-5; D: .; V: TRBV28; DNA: TGTGCCAGCAGTTCTGTTTATAGCAATCAGCCCCAGCATTTT; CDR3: CASSSVYSNQPQHF
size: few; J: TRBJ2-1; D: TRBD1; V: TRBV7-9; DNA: TGTGCCAGTCCCTCGGAGCAGGGGGCTATTCTCTCCTACAATGAGCAGTTCTTC; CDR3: CASPSEQGAILSYNEQFF
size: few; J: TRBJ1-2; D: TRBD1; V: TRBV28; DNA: TGTGCCAGCAGAGTTGGGACAGCCTCCTATGGCTACACCTTC; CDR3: CASRVGTASYGYTF
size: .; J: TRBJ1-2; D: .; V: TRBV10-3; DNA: TGTGCCATCAACAAGGGGACTAACTATGGCTACACCTTC; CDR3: CAINKGTNYGYTF
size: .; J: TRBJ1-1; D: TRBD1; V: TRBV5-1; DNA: TGCGCCAGCAGCTTGGACAGGGGGCAGAGCACTGAAGCTTTCTTT; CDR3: CASSLDRGQSTEAFF
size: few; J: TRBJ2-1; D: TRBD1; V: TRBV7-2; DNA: TGTGCCAGCAGTAGGGGGCTCAGAGTCAATGAGCAGTTCTTC; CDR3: CASSRGLRVNEQFF
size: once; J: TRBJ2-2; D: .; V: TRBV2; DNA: TGTGCCAGCAAGACCTCGGGGGTGCGGGTCACCGGGGAGCTGTTTTTT; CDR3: CASKTSGVRVTGELFF
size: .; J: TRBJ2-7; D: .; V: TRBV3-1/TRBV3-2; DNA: TGTGCCAGCAGCGTAACATCAACAGGTTTCCGGACTACCGAGCAGTACTTC; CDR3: CASSVTSTGFRTTEQYF
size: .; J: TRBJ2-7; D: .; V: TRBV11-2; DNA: TGTGCCAGCAGCCGGGCAGGGGACACCCTTAGCTCCTACGAGCAGTACTTC; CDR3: CASSRAGDTLSSYEQYF